This is a list of T cell receptor beta chains from one sample in a study of T cell repertoires in aging, cancer and after chemotherapy. MiXCR was run by TCRdb on the multiplex PCR reads, yielding one entry per CDR3 protein. Of 4,500 to 5,500 distinct CDR3 sequences listed, less than 75% were seen once; the top ten hold roughly 7.9%. Source material: blood. All receptors derive from a human donor with a solid tumor. Both conserved end residues are part of each CDR3. A D gene is named only where the DNA matches it firmly. Rows give clone size only sometimes, using once, few, many, or a class for an expanded clone.

14	TRBJ2-7	TRBV11-3	-	TRBD1	TGTGCCAGCAGCTCTGGACAGGGTGGGCACGAGCAGTACTTC	CASSSGQGGHEQYF
15	TRBJ2-7	TRBV7-2	-	-	TGTGCCAGCAGCCCTCCCTGGGGGCAGAACTACGAGCAGTACTTC	CASSPPWGQNYEQYF
15	TRBJ2-4	TRBV20-1	-	-	TGCAGTGCTAGAGATCCGAGACTAGCCAAAAACATTCAGTACTTC	CSARDPRLAKNIQYF
14	TRBJ1-3	TRBV7-9	-	-	TGTGCCAGCAGCTCGACGGTTACTGGAAACACCATATATTTT	CASSSTVTGNTIYF
13	TRBJ1-5	TRBV27	once	-	TGTGCCAGCGCGACAGAGGGAGGCCAGCCCCAGCATTTT	CASATEGGQPQHF
14	TRBJ1-6	TRBV6-1	-	TRBD1	TGTGCCACCAATCCGACAGGGGGCGGATCACCCCTCCACTTT	CATNPTGGGSPLHF
16	TRBJ2-7	TRBV7-2	-	-	TGTGCCAGCAGCTTAGAGGGGCGGGCAGGTTCGGGCGAGCAGTACTTC	CASSLEGRAGSGEQYF
16	TRBJ2-3	TRBV27	-	-	TGTGCCAGCAGTTCTTTAGCTCCGACGAGCACAGATACGCAGTATTTT	CASSSLAPTSTDTQYF
13	TRBJ2-1	TRBV29-1	-	TRBD2	TGCAGCGTGGGGCTAGCGGGAGGAGATGAGCAGTTCTTC	CSVGLAGGDEQFF
14	TRBJ2-5	TRBV6-1	-	-	TGTGCCAGCAGTTACTCAGGGGATCTCGAGACCCAGTACTTC	CASSYSGDLETQYF
13	TRBJ1-3	TRBV4-3	-	-	TGCGCCAGCAGCCCCGGGATTGAGGCGACAAAATATTTT	CASSPGIEATKYF
15	TRBJ2-2	TRBV11-2	-	-	TGTGCCAGCAGCTTACATCCCGGGGCAGCCGGGGAGCTGTTTTTT	CASSLHPGAAGELFF
12	TRBJ1-1	TRBV29-1	few	-	TGCAGCGTCGGGGAGATGAACACTGAAGCTTTCTTT	CSVGEMNTEAFF
14	TRBJ1-2	TRBV20-1	-	TRBD1	TGCAGTGCTAGCCTTCCGGGACAGGGCTCTGGCTACACCTTC	CSASLPGQGSGYTF
13	TRBJ1-5	TRBV19	-	-	TGTGCCAGTAACGTCGACTCGAACCAGCCCCAGCATTTT	CASNVDSNQPQHF
12	TRBJ1-2	TRBV6-2/TRBV6-3	-	-	TGTGCCAGCAGCGGGGCGAACTATGGCTACACCTTC	CASSGANYGYTF
15	TRBJ2-1	TRBV6-5	-	-	TGTGCCAGCAGTTTGGACCACAGCTCCTACAATGAGCAGTTCTTC	CASSLDHSSYNEQFF
13	TRBJ2-3	TRBV6-2/TRBV6-3	-	-	TGTGCCAGCTCAGCGGCTAGCACAGATACGCAGTATTTT	CASSAASTDTQYF
15	TRBJ2-3	TRBV4-2	once	TRBD1	TGTGCCAGCAGCGGGACAGGGACGAGCACAGATACGCAGTATTTT	CASSGTGTSTDTQYF
13	TRBJ2-1	TRBV6-2/TRBV6-3	-	-	TGTGCCAGCATGGTCGTTTCAGACAATGAGCAGTTCTTC	CASMVVSDNEQFF
16	TRBJ2-1	TRBV5-4	-	-	TGTGCCAGCAGCTTGGGCGAGCCGAGCTCCTACAATGAGCAGTTCTTC	CASSLGEPSSYNEQFF
17	TRBJ2-2	TRBV20-1	-	TRBD1	TGCAGTGCTAGAGTCTCGGGTCAATCAGGGGGCTCCGGGGAGCTGTTTTTT	CSARVSGQSGGSGELFF
15	TRBJ2-1	TRBV20-1	-	-	TGCAGTGCTTTCCACCCCGGTCTCTCCTACAATGAGCAGTTCTTC	CSAFHPGLSYNEQFF
16	TRBJ1-2	TRBV7-9	-	TRBD1	TGTGCCAGCAGCTCCTCCCGGGACAGGGACAACTATGGCTACACCTTC	CASSSSRDRDNYGYTF
12	TRBJ1-4	TRBV7-9	-	-	TGTGCCAGCAGCTACGGGGGAGAAAAACTGTTTTTT	CASSYGGEKLFF